A single sample is the source of the 25 T cell receptor beta chains below, sequenced in a study of shared clonotypes between healthy human individuals. Repertoires were generated with immunoSEQ multiplex PCR, while TCRdb's copy carries only in-frame clones and drops some. In the table there are about 470,000 clones, around 75% of which are singletons. Sample: PBMCs. These receptor sequences come from a woman aged 40-49 years in good health. Some clones in this sample may be carry-over from other donors' samples.

This chain links TRBV12-1 with TRBJ2-7; the table's D call, TRBD2, was not checked against the DNA. TRBV12-1 constitutes a pseudogene. CDR3 size: 12 residues. The CDR3 loop reads CASSQPGGEQYF. DNA of the CDR3: TGTGCCAGCTCCCAGCCCGGGGGCGAGCAGTACTTC.

This chain connects TRBV11-2 to TRBJ1-1; D is perhaps TRBD1 (6 bases). The V gene lost 7 bases and the J gene lost 6 bases, with 21 bases spanning the gap. This CDR3 region has 15 residues. Germline CDR1 and CDR2: SGHAT and FQNNGV. CDR3: CASIALSGGASEAFF. The CDR3 region has the DNA TGTGCCAGCATCGCTTTATCTGGGGGGGCCTCTGAAGCTTTCTTT. The variable domain in full, with the rest retrieved from reference TRBV11-2 and TRBJ1-1, is EAGVAQSPRYKIIEKRQSVAFWCNPISGHATLYWYQQILGQGPKLLIQFQNNGVVDDSQLPKDRFSAERLKGVDSTLKIQPAKLEDSAVYLCASIALSGGASEAFFGQGTRLTVV.

The V and J genes are TRBV11-3 and TRBJ2-3, with TRBD1 as a possible D gene (6 bases). The ends were cut back, 4 bases at V and 4 bases at J, with 9 bases in the middle. The CDR3 is made up of 13 amino acids. The germline V gene has CDR1 SGHNT and CDR2 YENEEA. In DNA form, the CDR3 reads TGTGCCAGCAGCTCCAGGGGCGCAGATACGCAGTATTTT. Translating it yields CASSSRGADTQYF.

This sequence joins TRBV29-1 and TRBJ1-4; D is possibly TRBD1 (6 bases). Germline V lookup: CDR1 SQVTM, CDR2 ANQGSEA. The V end was cut by 1 base, the J end by 5 bases, with 14 bases between. This CDR3 region has 15 residues. CDR3 region: CSVEVPPGENEKLFF. In DNA, the CDR3 is TGCAGCGTTGAAGTTCCGCCAGGGGAAAATGAAAAACTGTTTTTT.

The chain is built from TRBV2 and TRBJ2-1; D possibly corresponds to TRBD2 (5 bases). CDR3 length equals 12 residues. V lost 4 bases and J lost 4, with 5 bases in between. Per germline, CDR1 SNHLY and CDR2 FYNNEI. Here the CDR3 DNA reads TGTGCCAGCAGTGGGGAGTACAATGAGCAGTTCTTC. The encoded protein is CASSGEYNEQFF.

The rearrangement joins TRBV30 to TRBJ2-7, with 7 positions matching TRBD1. CDR1 and CDR2 (germline): GTSNPN, SVGIG (reference sequence). There are 14 residues in the CDR3. Trimming cost V 7 bases and J 1 base; bases outside gene matches: 10. The DNA for the CDR3 is TGTGCCTCAAACCCCGGGACAGTGTCCTACGAGCAGTACTTC. The encoded protein is CASNPGTVSYEQYF.

The V call is TRBV10-3, the J call TRBJ2-5, with TRBD2 as a possible D gene (5 bases). The V gene lost 3 bases and the J gene lost 3 bases, with 11 bases spanning the gap. The CDR3 sequence is 14 residues long. The germline gives CDR1 ENHRY, CDR2 SYGVKD. CDR3 amino acids: CAISDWTHKETQYF. CDR3 coding DNA: TGTGCCATCAGTGATTGGACTCACAAAGAGACCCAGTACTTC.

Only a few counts were recorded for this clone. CDR3 sequence reads: CATRQDSNYGYTF. The CDR3 DNA is TGCGCCACAAGACAGGACTCTAACTATGGCTACACCTTC. The chain combines TRBV5-1 with TRBJ1-2; D possibly corresponds to TRBD1 (6 bases). From germline, CDR1 is SGHRS and CDR2 YFSETQ. V shed 9 bases and J shed 0 bases, with 12 bases lying between them. The length of the CDR3 is 13 residues.

This clone was observed a single time. V and J are TRBV9 and TRBJ2-5, with D perhaps TRBD1 (6 bases). Germline assignment: CDR1 SGDLS and CDR2 YYNGEE. V was clipped by 3 bases and J by 3 bases, with 15 bases between them. The CDR3 spans 15 residues. The CDR3 bases are TGTGCCAGCAGCGGAACGATTTCAGGGGAAGAGACCCAGTACTTC. This gives the protein CASSGTISGEETQYF.

This chain joins TRBV18 and TRBJ2-5, with D unclear. Trimming stripped 0 bases from V and 4 bases from J, with 3 bases between. The CDR3 loop spans 12 amino acids. CDR1 and CDR2 (germline): KGHSH, LQKENI. The CDR3 DNA reads as TGTGCCAGCTCACCACCGACAGAGACCCAGTACTTC. This codes for CASSPPTETQYF. Combining the CDR3 with reference TRBV18 and TRBJ2-5 gives the whole variable domain NAGVMQNPRHLVRRRGQEARLRCSPMKGHSHVYWYRQLPEEGLKFMVYLQKENIIDESGMPKERFSAEFPKEGPSILRIQQVVRGDSAAYFCASSPPTETQYFGPGTRLLVL.

This sequence joins TRBV5-1 and TRBJ2-7; tentative D call: TRBD1 (6 bases). V was pared by 2 bases and J by 12 bases, with 21 bases between. The CDR3 has 14 residues. The germline V gene encodes CDR1 SGHRS and CDR2 YFSETQ. The CDR3 loop is CASSFEGDPKSRYF. The DNA for the CDR3 is TGCGCCAGCAGCTTTGAGGGGGATCCTAAATCGCGGTACTTC.

The rearrangement uses TRBV7-2 and TRBJ2-2; 8 bases align to TRBD2. V shed 1 base, J shed 1 base, and the junction held 11 bases outside the gene matches. Germline V gene lookup returns CDR1 SGHTA and CDR2 FQGNSA. The CDR3 has 19 amino acids. CDR3 DNA sequence: TGTGCCAGCAGCTTAGAGGGCAGGCGAGCGGGAGAGAACACCGGGGAGCTGTTTTTT. It encodes CASSLEGRRAGENTGELFF.

This clone was detected only a few times. This chain uses TRBV21-1 with TRBJ1-5. TRBV21-1 is a recognized pseudogene. The CDR3 runs 18 residues. The chain's CDR3 is CASSKEIGGGYSNQPQHF. The CDR3 DNA reads TGTGCCAGCAGCAAAGAAATCGGGGGCGGGTATAGCAATCAGCCCCAGCATTTT.

The V call is TRBV4-3, the J call TRBJ1-1; 10 bases align to TRBD1. Germline trimming cut 3 bases from V and 4 bases from J; bases unmatched to any gene: 2. The V gene's germline CDR1 is LGHNA and CDR2 YSLEER. This CDR3 has 14 residues. The CDR3 here is CASSQGTGVTEAFF. The CDR3 DNA is TGCGCCAGCAGCCAGGGGACAGGGGTCACTGAAGCTTTCTTT.

V and J are TRBV4-2 and TRBJ2-7, with TRBD2 matching over 12 bases. Per the germline V gene, CDR1 is LGHNA and CDR2 is YNFKEQ. CDR3 length: 18 amino acids. V dropped 0 bases and J dropped 4; count of bases not matched to a gene: 10. CDR3 coding DNA: TGTGCCAGCAGCCAAGATCTAGCGGGAGGGCCGCTCGGTTACGAGCAGTACTTC. This translates into CASSQDLAGGPLGYEQYF.

DNA of the CDR3: TGTGCCAGTGGGGGGCCGATCCGAGGGGCAGATACGCAGTATTTT. Translated: CASGGPIRGADTQYF. V usage is TRBV19 and J usage is TRBJ2-3; D is possibly TRBD1 or TRBD2 (6 bases each). This CDR3 has 15 amino acids. The V and J ends lost 8 bases and 4 bases respectively, with 19 bases between them. The germline V gene has CDR1 LNHDA and CDR2 SQIVND (reference sequence). Complete variable domain (other parts from reference TRBV19 and TRBJ2-3): DGGITQSPKYLFRKEGQNVTLSCEQNLNHDAMYWYRQDPGQGLRLIYYSQIVNDFQKGDIAEGYSVSREKKESFPLTVTSAQKNPTAFYLCASGGPIRGADTQYFGPGTRLTVL.

This chain joins TRBV5-8 and TRBJ2-7; D not resolved. The CDR3 spans 16 residues. The V and J ends lost 0 bases and 0 bases respectively, with 13 bases between them. Germline V gene lookup returns CDR1 SGHTS and CDR2 YDEGEE. The CDR3 region is CASSLVPGSSSYEQYF. DNA for the CDR3: TGTGCCAGCAGCTTGGTGCCAGGCTCGAGCTCCTACGAGCAGTACTTC.

The chain has TRBV27 and TRBJ2-2; a possible D gene is TRBD2 (6 bases). CDR3 length equals 18 residues. Trimming stripped 6 bases from V and 0 bases from J, with 20 bases between. The germline gives CDR1 MNHEY, CDR2 SMNVEV (reference sequence). The DNA for the CDR3 is TGTGCCAGCAGCCCAACGAGCGGGTCTAGCTCGAACACCGGGGAGCTGTTTTTT. Its protein product is CASSPTSGSSSNTGELFF.

This chain connects TRBV28 to TRBJ2-1; D is ambiguous. Germline V lookup: CDR1 MDHEN, CDR2 SYDVKM. The CDR3 is 12 residues long. V gave up 7 bases and J gave up 2 bases, with 6 bases separating them. CDR3 nucleotide sequence: TGTGCCAGCACACAAACCTACAATGAGCAGTTCTTC. Protein: CASTQTYNEQFF.

The rearrangement uses TRBV10-2 and TRBJ2-1; D may correspond to TRBD1 or TRBD2 (5 bases each). Germline V gives CDR1 WSHSY, CDR2 SAAADI. The CDR3 length is 14 residues. Between the trimmed V and J ends, which lost 5 bases and 9 bases, there was a span of 17 bases. CDR3 bases: TGCGCCAGCAGTCCAACCCATGGGGGTGTTGAGCAGTTCTTC. This encodes CASSPTHGGVEQFF.

The chain couples TRBV9 to TRBJ2-3; D not certain. CDR3 size: 15 residues. V lost 0 bases and J lost 0, with 8 bases in between. CDR1 is SGDLS and CDR2 is YYNGEE in the germline V gene. The CDR3 here is CASSVVAESTDTQYF. The CDR3 nucleotides are TGTGCCAGCAGCGTAGTGGCGGAGAGCACAGATACGCAGTATTTT.

The rearrangement joins TRBV25-1 to TRBJ1-1, with no clear D. This CDR3 spans 15 amino acids. CDR1 and CDR2 (germline): MGHDK, SYGVNS. With 1 base removed from V and 0 bases from J, the gap between germline ends came to 9 bases. DNA for the CDR3: TGTGCCAGCAGTGAATCCGGCAGTATGAACACTGAAGCTTTCTTT. Amino acids: CASSESGSMNTEAFF.

The rearrangement uses TRBV28 and TRBJ1-5; no firm D call. Germline assignment: CDR1 MDHEN and CDR2 SYDVKM. The CDR3 has 19 residues. V dropped 6 bases and J dropped 0 bases, with 24 bases sitting between them. The CDR3 here is CASSLISAGAVYSNQPQHF. The CDR3 bases are TGTGCCAGCAGCCTGATCTCTGCAGGCGCGGTTTATAGCAATCAGCCCCAGCATTTT.

Comments on this clone: Other DNA sequences in this specimen translate into the identical CDR3. The chain carries TRBV13 and TRBJ2-7; possibly TRBD2 for D (5 bases). Trimming cost V 2 bases and J 4 bases, with 12 bases left between them. This CDR3 is 14 amino acids long. Germline V gene lookup returns CDR1 PRHDT and CDR2 FYEKMQ (reference sequence). The CDR3 reads CASSLRGSRYEQYF. CDR3 DNA sequence: TGTGCCAGCAGCTTACGGGGATCCAGGTACGAGCAGTACTTC.

V is TRBV7-2 and J is TRBJ1-2; 7 bases fit TRBD1. V was clipped by 3 bases and J by 0 bases; unmatched bases: 1. Looked up from germline, CDR1 is SGHTA and CDR2 is FQGNSA. The CDR3 sequence is 14 residues long. The CDR3 DNA sequence: TGTGCCAGCAGCTTGGGACAGACTAACTATGGCTACACCTTC. Translated: CASSLGQTNYGYTF.